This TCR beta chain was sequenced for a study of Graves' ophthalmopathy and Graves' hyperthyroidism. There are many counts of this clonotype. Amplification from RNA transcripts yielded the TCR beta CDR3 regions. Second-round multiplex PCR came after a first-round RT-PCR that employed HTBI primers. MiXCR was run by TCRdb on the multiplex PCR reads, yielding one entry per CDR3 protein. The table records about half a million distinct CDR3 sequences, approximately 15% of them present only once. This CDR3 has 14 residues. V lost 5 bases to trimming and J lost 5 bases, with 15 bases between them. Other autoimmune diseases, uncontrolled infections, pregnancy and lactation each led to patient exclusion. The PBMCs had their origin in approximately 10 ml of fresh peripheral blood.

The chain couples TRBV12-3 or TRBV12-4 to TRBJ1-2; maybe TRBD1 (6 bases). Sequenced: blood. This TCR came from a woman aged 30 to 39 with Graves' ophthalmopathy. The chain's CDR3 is CASSPLGGLYGYTF. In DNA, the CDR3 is TGTGCCAGCAGTCCCCTTGGGGGGCTGTATGGCTACACCTTC.